This T cell receptor (beta chain) was sequenced during a study of blood T cell repertoires in COVID-19. Study-wide background: The analysed material was cDNA or gDNA that came from T cells, B-cell-depleted T cells, or PBMCs.

Cohort 3 donors were reported recovered after two negative PCRs, clearance, or symptom resolution. Profiling relied on immunoSEQ multiplex PCR, and the TCRdb table lists in-frame clones only, not all of them. The profile shows around 150,000 clones, about 80% of them singletons. Sequenced material: PBMCs or T cells enriched from blood (not recorded which). The clonotype was recovered from a man in his forties or fifties who had recovered from COVID-19.

The CDR3 DNA sequence: TGTGCCAGCAGCTCTGGACTAGCGGGGACTGATACGCAGTATTTT. Translation: CASSSGLAGTDTQYF. The gene calls are TRBV3-1 (or the pseudogene TRBV3-2) and TRBJ2-3; 12 bases line up with TRBD2. The germline V gene encodes CDR1 LGHDT and CDR2 YNNKEL (reference sequence). V shed 5 bases, J shed 6 bases, and the junction held 6 bases outside the gene matches. This CDR3 has 15 amino acids.